The 21 T cell receptor beta chains listed next were all sequenced from one sample in a study of Tregs in tolerant kidney transplant recipients. The data were produced by immunoSEQ multiplex PCR, yet TCRdb's version contains in-frame clones alone and is incomplete. Its table records some 15,000 clones. Related graft donors supplied nonmyeloablative bone marrow transplants, and mixed chimerism was transient. The source was CD8+ T cells from blood (PBMCs), collected 6 months after the transplant. Every receptor here comes from a human patient who received a combined kidney and bone marrow transplant. Some T cells may be supplied by the graft donor.

A note on this clone: The read terminates 3 residues ahead of where the CDR3 ends, so the germline J gene completes it. The rearrangement links TRBV5-1 to TRBJ1-2, with D possibly matching TRBD1 (5 bases). In germline, CDR1 is SGHRS, CDR2 YFSETQ. This CDR3 has 17 residues. V was trimmed by 0 bases and J by 4 bases, leaving 19 bases between them. The sequenced part of the CDR3 DNA is TGCGCCAGCAGCTTGGAAGTGAACGTCGGGGGGACCTATGGC. It encodes CASSLEVNVGGTYG. The complete CDR3 sequence is CASSLEVNVGGTYGYTF. Variable domain in full (rest from reference TRBV5-1 and TRBJ1-2): KAGVTQTPRYLIKTRGQQVTLSCSPISGHRSVSWYQQTPGQGLQFLFEYFSETQRNKGNFPGRFSGRQFSNSRSEMNVSTLELGDSALYLCASSLEVNVGGTYGYTFGSGTRLTVV.

Remarks on this clone: The CDR3 is cut off 3 residues early in the read; its end comes from the germline J gene. This chain links TRBV5-5 with TRBJ2-5, with 8 bases lining up with TRBD2. The CDR3 covers 15 residues. Germline assignment: CDR1 SGHKS and CDR2 YYEKEE (reference sequence). Losses at the gene ends were 4 bases for V and 1 base for J; bases not matched to a gene: 6. Incomplete CDR3 DNA: TGTGCCAGCAGCCCCGGGAGGGGGTTCCAAGAGACC. Translation gives CASSPGRGFQET. The full CDR3 protein reads CASSPGRGFQETQYF.

Comment on this clone: The CDR3 end falls 3 residues outside the read, so it is completed with the germline J gene. The chain combines TRBV6-1 with TRBJ1-1, with D possibly being TRBD1 (6 bases). The germline CDR1 and CDR2 sequences are MNHNS and SASEGT. CDR3 length equals 12 residues. Incomplete CDR3 DNA: TGTGCCAGCAGTGAACGGGGGGCGCAA. It specifies CASSERGAQ. The entire CDR3 is CASSERGAQAFF.

As regards this clone: From the germline J gene comes the end of the CDR3, since the read stops 3 residues before it. The rearrangement joins TRBV10-1 to TRBJ2-3, with 8 bases aligning to TRBD2. The germline V gene encodes CDR1 WNHNN and CDR2 SYGVQD (reference sequence). The CDR3 covers 14 residues. Partial CDR3 DNA: TGCGCCAGCAGTCCAGCGGGAGATAGGGAGACG. It yields the protein CASSPAGDRET. The whole CDR3 is CASSPAGDRETQYF.

Turning to this clone: The sequence runs out 3 residues before the end of the CDR3; the remainder is reconstructed from the germline J gene. The chain carries TRBV2 and TRBJ2-7; D might be TRBD1 (6 bases). The CDR3 covers 13 residues. Germline V gives CDR1 SNHLY, CDR2 FYNNEI. Trimming left V 4 bases short and J 1 base short, with 8 bases between. The CDR3 loop is CASSAGQSYEQYF. CDR3 DNA (partial): TGTGCCAGCAGTGCGGGACAATCCTACGAG.

As to this clone: The read stops 3 residues short of the end of the CDR3; the missing end is completed from the germline J gene. This chain connects TRBV5-1 to TRBJ1-4; no clear D. Germline V gene data show CDR1 as SGHRS and CDR2 as YFSETQ. Trimming removed 0 bases at V and 0 bases at J, with 6 bases between. The CDR3 length is 15 residues. The chain's CDR3 is CASSLGQATNEKLFF. Partial CDR3 DNA: TGCGCCAGCAGCTTGGGGCAGGCAACTAATGAAAAA.

Worth noting for this clone: With the read ending 3 residues before the CDR3 end, the germline J gene is used to fill in that end. The V call is TRBV10-3, the J call TRBJ2-3, with TRBD1 matching over 9 bases. CDR1 and CDR2 (germline): ENHRY, SYGVKD. The CDR3 extends over 16 amino acids. The CDR3 sequence: CAISGGQGQIQETQYF. Partial CDR3 DNA: TGTGCCATCAGTGGGGGACAGGGTCAGATCCAAGAGACG.

Concerning this clone itself: The missing CDR3 end, 3 residues past where the read stops, is filled in from the germline J gene. The chain employs TRBV6-1 and TRBJ2-4; weak D call: TRBD1 (6 bases). The V end was cut by 0 bases, the J end by 0 bases, with 15 bases between. Germline V gene data show CDR1 as MNHNS and CDR2 as SASEGT. This CDR3 is built from 18 residues. CDR3 DNA, as far as it was read: TGTGCCAGCAGTGAAGCCCGGACAGTAAAACTAGCCAAAAACATT. This codes for CASSEARTVKLAKNI. The CDR3 reads in full as CASSEARTVKLAKNIQYF.

Points on this clone: The read terminates 3 residues before the CDR3 end, so the remaining end is supplied by the germline J gene. The chain couples TRBV7-2 to TRBJ2-5, with D perhaps matching TRBD2 (5 bases). The CDR3 runs to 11 residues. Germline values: CDR1 SGHTA, CDR2 FQGNSA. The V end was cut by 5 bases, the J end by 5 bases, with 6 bases between. Incomplete CDR3 DNA: TGTGCCAGCAGCCGAGGGGAGACC. This translates into CASSRGET. The whole CDR3 is CASSRGETQYF.

Regarding this clone: The read halts 3 residues ahead of the CDR3 end, with the missing end drawn from the germline J gene. The genes are TRBV7-9 and TRBJ2-4; 7 bases line up with TRBD2. From germline, CDR1 is SEHNR and CDR2 FQNEAQ (reference sequence). The CDR3 runs 14 residues. The CDR3 is CASSPLGGSYGQYF. The part of the CDR3 DNA that was read is TGTGCCAGCAGCCCCCTGGGGGGGAGCTATGGT.

As for this clone: The DNA ends 3 residues before the CDR3 does, and the rest of the CDR3 is filled in from the germline J gene. The chain carries TRBV20-1 and TRBJ2-7, with D hard to call. There are 14 residues in the CDR3. CDR1 and CDR2 (germline): DFQATT, SNEGSKA (reference sequence). Trimming took 1 base from V and 0 from J, leaving 10 bases between them. CDR3 DNA, as far as it was read: TGCAGTGCTAGAGGGGTCAGGCACTCCTACGAG. Its protein product is CSARGVRHSYE. The full CDR3 is CSARGVRHSYEQYF.

With regard to this clone: Coverage ceases 3 residues before the CDR3 finishes, and the germline J gene fills in the end. The J gene is TRBJ2-1, the V gene TRBV10-1; D is undetermined. The germline V and J ends were trimmed by 3 bases and 4 bases, with 13 bases remaining between them. The CDR3 has 15 amino acids. Germline V gives CDR1 WNHNN, CDR2 SYGVQD (reference sequence). This CDR3 reads CASSEAGMVYNEQFF. The part of the CDR3 DNA that was read is TGCGCCAGCAGTGAAGCAGGTATGGTGTACAATGAG.

For this clone: The CDR3 end is not reached by the read, which stops 3 residues before it; the germline J gene fills it in. The chain carries TRBV6-1 and TRBJ1-2, with TRBD1 as a possible D gene (6 bases). Trimming shortened V by 4 bases and J by 6 bases, and 12 bases separated the two germline ends. Germline V gene sequence: CDR1 MNHNS, CDR2 SASEGT. This CDR3 contains 13 residues. CDR3 sequence reads: CASSAGGANGYTF. The CDR3 bases that were read are TGTGCCAGCAGTGCGGGGGGGGCCAATGGC.

About this clone itself: The read falls 3 residues short of the CDR3 end, and the missing part is taken from the germline J gene. V is TRBV2 and J is TRBJ2-1; 12 positions match TRBD2. Germline CDR1 is SNHLY and CDR2 is FYNNEI. The CDR3 length is 17 residues. The J segment lost 8 bases and the V segment lost 2 bases, leaving 10 bases of the junction unmatched. CDR3 DNA, as far as it was read: TGTGCCAGCAGTGAAAGGTTCAGGCTAGCGGGGGGGTATGAG. Its translation: CASSERFRLAGGYE. The complete CDR3 protein is CASSERFRLAGGYEQFF.

As to this clone: The read terminates 3 residues before the CDR3 end, so the remaining end is supplied by the germline J gene. The chain is built from TRBV7-9 and TRBJ2-1; D may be TRBD1 (6 bases). CDR1 and CDR2 from the germline V gene are SEHNR and FQNEAQ (reference sequence). The CDR3 covers 14 residues. The V end lost 2 bases, the J end lost 2 bases, and 7 bases lay between the germline ends. CDR3 bases read: TGTGCCAGCAGCTTACCAGGGGCCTACAATGAG. Its translation: CASSLPGAYNE. The CDR3 in full is CASSLPGAYNEQFF.

Note on this clone: The read falls 3 residues short of the CDR3 end, and the missing part is taken from the germline J gene. This rearrangement joins TRBV2 to TRBJ2-1; no definite D call. This CDR3 region has 11 residues. Germline V lookup: CDR1 SNHLY, CDR2 FYNNEI. V was shortened by 7 bases and J by 9 bases, with 10 bases between the two germline ends. This chain's CDR3 is CASNDRGEQFF. CDR3 bases read: TGTGCCAGCAACGACCGCGGTGAG. Drawing the rest from reference TRBV2 and TRBJ2-1, the complete variable domain is EPEVTQTPSHQVTQMGQEVILRCVPISNHLYFYWYRQILGQKVEFLVSFYNNEISEKSEIFDDQFSVERPDGSNFTLKIRSTKLEDSAMYFCASNDRGEQFFGPGTRLTVL.

Notes on this clone: Coverage ceases 3 residues before the CDR3 finishes, and the germline J gene fills in the end. The V call is TRBV13, the J call TRBJ2-1; D is perhaps TRBD2 (6 bases). Germline V gives CDR1 PRHDT, CDR2 FYEKMQ (reference sequence). The CDR3 covers 13 residues. Trimming shortened V by 0 bases and J by 7 bases, and 7 bases separated the two germline ends. The CDR3 bases that were read are TGTGCCAGCAGCTTAGGCGGGGGAAATGAG. Its translation: CASSLGGGNE. The CDR3 reads in full as CASSLGGGNEQFF. The full variable domain, in which reference TRBV13 and TRBJ2-1 provide the parts outside the CDR3, is AAGVIQSPRHLIKEKRETATLKCYPIPRHDTVYWYQQGPGQDPQFLISFYEKMQSDKGSIPDRFSAQQFSDYHSELNMSSLELGDSALYFCASSLGGGNEQFFGPGTRLTVL.

Points on this clone: The sequenced fragment ends 3 residues before the CDR3 boundary, so the rest is inferred from the germline J gene. The gene calls are TRBV6-1 and TRBJ2-5; D is possibly TRBD2 (5 bases). Germline lookup yields CDR1 MNHNS and CDR2 SASEGT. This CDR3 is 15 amino acids long. V lost 4 bases, J lost 4 bases, and 16 bases lay in between. CDR3 in amino acids: CASSAAEGRLETQYF. The CDR3 DNA, read in part, is TGTGCCAGCAGTGCAGCCGAGGGCAGATTAGAGACC.

Note on this clone: Read data end 3 residues before the CDR3 end; the end is taken from the germline J gene. This chain connects TRBV20-1 to TRBJ1-1; TRBD1 matches at 9 bases. The J segment lost 2 bases and the V segment lost 0 bases, leaving 7 bases of the junction unmatched. The CDR3 loop spans 16 amino acids. CDR1 is DFQATT, CDR2 SNEGSKA, per germline (reference sequence). The CDR3 bases that were read are TGCAGTGCTAGAGATCCACGACAGGGGGGAAACACTGAA. This gives the protein CSARDPRQGGNTE. The CDR3 in its entirety is CSARDPRQGGNTEAFF.

As for this clone: The missing CDR3 end, 3 residues past where the read stops, is filled in from the germline J gene. The chain employs TRBV7-9 and TRBJ2-7; 7 nucleotides align to TRBD1. Trimming removed 3 bases from V and 3 bases from J; junction bases left unmatched: 2. From germline, CDR1 is SEHNR and CDR2 FQNEAQ (reference sequence). The CDR3 runs to 13 residues. CDR3 DNA, as far as it was read: TGTGCCAGCAGCTTGGGACAGCTCTACGAG. Encoded protein: CASSLGQLYE. The whole CDR3 protein reads CASSLGQLYEQYF.

Points on this clone: Sequencing ends 3 residues short of the CDR3 end; the germline J gene provides the rest. The genes are TRBV19 and TRBJ1-1; D not resolved. CDR3 size: 13 residues. Per germline, CDR1 LNHDA and CDR2 SQIVND (reference sequence). V lost 6 bases and J 1 base, leaving 9 bases between the germline ends. The CDR3 region is CASRTEQNTEAFF. The covered CDR3 bases are TGTGCCAGTAGAACAGAGCAGAACACTGAA.